These 25 T cell receptor beta chains were all obtained from the same sample, sequenced in a study of response to subunit inactivated influenza vaccine. Each CDR3 protein is one row after TCRdb ran MiXCR on the RT-PCR reads. The top ten clones hold 11% of a sample with 630,000 or so distinct CDR3 sequences, 15% to 19% of them seen once. Here the sequenced sample was PBMCs from blood, taken 11 to 12 days after vaccination. Receptor source: a man between 45 and 60 years old who received an inactivated influenza vaccine.

In its sample, this clonotype was seen once. The chain carries TRBV6-5 and TRBJ2-1, with 8 bases matching TRBD2. The CDR3 is 16 amino acids. Germline CDR1 MNHEY, CDR2 SVGAGI. V shed 6 bases, J shed 3 bases, and the junction held 10 bases outside the gene matches. CDR3 DNA sequence: TGTGCCAGCAGGGACTCCCCAGCGGGGGTCTACAATGAGCAGTTCTTC. Protein sequence: CASRDSPAGVYNEQFF.

This clonotype was detected a few times. This chain joins TRBV9 and TRBJ2-7; D possibly uses TRBD1 or TRBD2 (5 bases each). V was trimmed by 0 bases and J by 2 bases, leaving 12 bases between them. This CDR3 region has 15 residues. Germline V gene lookup returns CDR1 SGDLS and CDR2 YYNGEE. The CDR3 protein is CASSVAGTAPYEQYF. The CDR3 nucleotides are TGTGCCAGCAGCGTAGCTGGGACGGCACCCTACGAGCAGTACTTC. The full variable domain, completed using reference TRBV9 and TRBJ2-7, is DSGVTQTPKHLITATGQRVTLRCSPRSGDLSVYWYQQSLDQGLQFLIQYYNGEERAKGNILERFSAQQFPDLHSELNLSSLELGDSALYFCASSVAGTAPYEQYFGPGTRLTVT.

This clonotype was seen more than once but under ten times. The chain carries TRBV12-3 or TRBV12-4 and TRBJ2-5, with D possibly matching TRBD2 (6 bases). V dropped 4 bases and J dropped 6 bases, with 12 bases sitting between them. CDR3 length: 13 amino acids. In nucleotides, the CDR3 is TGTGCCAGCAGTTCCGGGGGAGGCCAGACCCAGTACTTC. This gives the protein CASSSGGGQTQYF.

This clonotype was observed at least ten times. The rearrangement uses TRBV6-5 and TRBJ2-1; no firm D call. The germline V gene has CDR1 MNHEY and CDR2 SVGAGI. Deletions cut 2 bases from V and 8 bases from J, with 16 bases between. The length of the CDR3 is 15 residues. This chain's CDR3 is CASSYVWLGIDEQFF. CDR3 sequence (DNA): TGTGCCAGCAGTTACGTCTGGTTAGGGATCGATGAGCAGTTCTTC.

The rearrangement uses TRBV7-2 and TRBJ1-1; D gene ambiguous. Germline V gene lookup returns CDR1 SGHTA and CDR2 FQGNSA. The length of the CDR3 is 13 residues. The V gene lost 3 bases and the J gene lost 0 bases, with 5 bases spanning the gap. The CDR3 DNA follows: TGTGCCAGCAGCTTCCAACTGAACACTGAAGCTTTCTTT. It yields the protein CASSFQLNTEAFF. The full variable domain, in which reference TRBV7-2 and TRBJ1-1 provide the parts outside the CDR3, is GAGVSQSPSNKVTEKGKDVELRCDPISGHTALYWYRQSLGQGLEFLIYFQGNSAPDKSGLPSDRFSAERTGGSVSTLTIQRTQQEDSAVYLCASSFQLNTEAFFGQGTRLTVV.

This clonotype was detected only a few times. The V call is TRBV5-1, the J call TRBJ2-4; TRBD2 matches at 10 bases. The CDR3 spans 15 residues. Germline CDR1 SGHRS, CDR2 YFSETQ. V shed 4 bases, J shed 9 bases, and the junction held 10 bases outside the gene matches. The CDR3 is CASSITGTSVGIQYF. The CDR3 bases are TGCGCCAGCAGCATCACCGGGACTAGCGTTGGCATTCAGTACTTC. Filled out from reference TRBV5-1 and TRBJ2-4, the complete variable domain reads KAGVTQTPRYLIKTRGQQVTLSCSPISGHRSVSWYQQTPGQGLQFLFEYFSETQRNKGNFPGRFSGRQFSNSRSEMNVSTLELGDSALYLCASSITGTSVGIQYFGAGTRLSVL.

In its sample, this clonotype was seen a few times. This sequence joins TRBV12-3 or TRBV12-4 and TRBJ2-2, with D maybe TRBD2 (5 bases). V was pared by 5 bases and J by 5 bases, with 15 bases between. This CDR3 contains 15 residues. This CDR3 is CASSPDQWRTGELFF. CDR3 nucleotides: TGTGCCAGCAGTCCTGACCAGTGGAGGACCGGGGAGCTGTTTTTT.

This clonotype was seen repeatedly, ten times or more. This chain joins TRBV7-9 and TRBJ2-2, with TRBD1 matching 12 bases. The CDR3 extends over 15 amino acids. Germline loops: CDR1 SEHNR, CDR2 FQNEAQ (reference sequence). V shed 5 bases and J 6 bases; nucleotides not matched to a gene: 4. CDR3: CASSPGTGGSGELFF. For the CDR3, the DNA is TGTGCCAGCAGCCCCGGGACAGGGGGCTCCGGGGAGCTGTTTTTT.

This clonotype was seen repeatedly, ten times or more. The chain has TRBV12-3 or TRBV12-4 and TRBJ2-7; D not resolved. Trimming stripped 2 bases from V and 1 base from J, with 12 bases between. The CDR3 spans 15 residues. The CDR3 sequence is CASSLSGTVSYEQYF. The CDR3 DNA reads TGTGCCAGCAGTTTAAGTGGTACGGTGTCCTACGAGCAGTACTTC.

This clonotype appeared a few times. V is TRBV5-5 and J is TRBJ2-5, with D possibly being TRBD1 or TRBD2 (5 bases each). This CDR3 has 15 amino acids. Per the germline V gene, CDR1 is SGHKS and CDR2 is YYEKEE (reference sequence). V lost 1 base, J lost 1 base, and 11 bases lay in between. The CDR3 loop reads CASSLSRGRQETQYF. The CDR3 bases are TGTGCCAGCAGCTTGTCTAGGGGACGCCAAGAGACCCAGTACTTC. Full variable domain (rest looked up from reference TRBV5-5 and TRBJ2-5): DAGVTQSPTHLIKTRGQQVTLRCSPISGHKSVSWYQQVLGQGPQFIFQYYEKEERGRGNFPDRFSARQFPNYSSELNVNALLLGDSALYLCASSLSRGRQETQYFGPGTRLLVL.

This clonotype occurred a few times. The chain is built from TRBV6-1 and TRBJ2-2, with 11 bases matching TRBD1. V gave up 7 bases and J gave up 2 bases; unmatched junction bases: 3. The germline V gene has CDR1 MNHNS and CDR2 SASEGT. This CDR3 is 15 amino acids long. The CDR3 loop is CASKGTGGNTGELFF. CDR3 DNA sequence: TGTGCCAGCAAGGGGACAGGGGGTAACACCGGGGAGCTGTTTTTT.

The V and J genes are TRBV7-9 and TRBJ1-2; 7 positions match TRBD1. Germline loops: CDR1 SEHNR, CDR2 FQNEAQ (reference sequence). The CDR3 extends over 15 amino acids. V gave up 1 base and J gave up 4 bases; unmatched junction bases: 6. The CDR3 here is CASSLGRGHIYGYTF. The DNA of the CDR3 is TGTGCCAGCAGCTTAGGAAGGGGGCACATCTATGGCTACACCTTC.

This clonotype was observed many times. The chain links TRBV5-1 to TRBJ2-1; 12 nucleotides line up with TRBD1. Germline V CDR1 and CDR2: SGHRS, YFSETQ. The CDR3 is made up of 16 amino acids. The junction had 10 bases not matched to a gene; V was cut back by 5 bases and J by 7 bases. The CDR3 is CASSFSGQGAYNEQFF. The CDR3 region has the DNA TGCGCCAGCAGTTTTTCGGGACAGGGGGCATATAATGAGCAGTTCTTC.

This sequence joins TRBV7-2 and TRBJ2-1, with D possibly matching TRBD1 (5 bases). CDR1 and CDR2 from the germline V gene are SGHTA and FQGNSA. The CDR3 sequence is 13 residues long. V was shortened by 6 bases and J by 13 bases, with 19 bases between the two germline ends. CDR3 amino acids: CASSLHNPGIQFF. The CDR3 DNA reads TGTGCCAGCAGTTTACATAACCCAGGGATTCAGTTCTTC.

This clonotype has just a few counts. The V and J genes are TRBV6-5 and TRBJ2-1, with 8 bases identical to TRBD1. V shed 2 bases and J 6 bases; nucleotides not matched to a gene: 6. This CDR3 is 15 amino acids long. Germline lookup yields CDR1 MNHEY and CDR2 SVGAGI. The CDR3 DNA is TGTGCCAGCAGTTACGGGACAGGCTACCCCAATGAGCAGTTCTTC. This encodes CASSYGTGYPNEQFF.

The rearrangement links TRBV14 to TRBJ1-2, with 8 bases aligning to TRBD1. Germline V lookup: CDR1 SGHDN, CDR2 FVKESK. Trimming cost V 1 base and J 8 bases; bases outside gene matches: 6. The CDR3 is 14 residues long. CDR3 bases: TGTGCCAGCAGCCAAGCCCCGACAGGGGACGGCTACACCTTC. It specifies CASSQAPTGDGYTF.

The chain employs TRBV4-3 and TRBJ2-2; D is unclear. Germline values: CDR1 LGHNA, CDR2 YSLEER. The CDR3 runs 15 residues. Trimming pared 4 bases from V and 4 bases from J, leaving 13 bases between. The chain's CDR3 is CASSPDVAATGELFF. For the CDR3, the DNA is TGCGCCAGCAGCCCAGACGTGGCGGCCACCGGGGAGCTGTTTTTT.

This rearrangement joins TRBV7-9 to TRBJ2-6; D is ambiguous. CDR1 SEHNR and CDR2 FQNEAQ come from the germline V gene (reference sequence). V was pared by 1 base and J by 10 bases, with 5 bases between. The CDR3 has 12 residues. The CDR3 bases are TGTGCCAGCAGCTTAGAGGATAACGTCCTGACTTTC. Its translation: CASSLEDNVLTF.

This clonotype was seen at least ten times. V and J are TRBV6-5 and TRBJ2-1; no definite D call. V was pared by 1 base and J by 7 bases, with 8 bases between. The CDR3 contains 13 residues. From germline, CDR1 is MNHEY and CDR2 SVGAGI. The CDR3 sequence: CASSYLNENEQFF. CDR3 in DNA: TGTGCCAGCAGTTACTTGAATGAGAATGAGCAGTTCTTC.

The chain uses TRBV5-6 and TRBJ2-3, with 11 bases matching TRBD2. Looked up from germline, CDR1 is SGHDT and CDR2 is YYEEEE. This CDR3 has 17 amino acids. V shed 5 bases and J 2 bases; nucleotides not matched to a gene: 10. The DNA for the CDR3 is TGTGCCAGCAGGTATCGCTGGGGACTAGCGGACACAGATACGCAGTATTTT. This encodes CASRYRWGLADTDTQYF.

Note on this clonotype: The conserved phenylalanine or tryptophan normally closing the CDR3 is absent here, so this likely arose from a read error. The chain uses TRBV7-9 and TRBJ2-3, with TRBD1 matching 8 bases. Germline CDR1 is SEHNR and CDR2 is FQNEAQ (reference sequence). V lost 4 bases and J lost 3; bases outside the gene matches: 9. The CDR3 contains 16 residues. Written as DNA, the CDR3 is TGTGCCAGCAGCTCATGGATAGGACAGGGAACAGATACGCAGTATGTT. Translated: CASSSWIGQGTDTQYV.

CDR3 sequence: CASSVRAQGPYEQYF. The CDR3 DNA follows: TGTGCCAGCAGCGTAAGGGCCCAGGGCCCCTACGAGCAGTACTTC. The gene calls are TRBV11-2 and TRBJ2-7; D might be TRBD1 (5 bases). CDR1 is SGHAT and CDR2 is FQNNGV in the germline V gene. The CDR3 extends over 15 amino acids. Trimming removed 5 bases at V and 2 bases at J, with 16 bases between.

CDR3 in DNA: TGTGCCAGCAGTTACGATGCGGGAGGAATCTACGAGCAGTACTTC. Protein sequence: CASSYDAGGIYEQYF. The chain is built from TRBV6-5 and TRBJ2-7, with 8 bases lining up with TRBD2. Germline-derived CDR1 and CDR2 are MNHEY and SVGAGI. After removal of 2 bases from V and 3 bases from J, the junction contained 6 bases not matched to a gene. The CDR3 consists of 15 residues.

The chain links TRBV20-1 to TRBJ2-5; D remains ambiguous. Trimming took off 2 bases at V and 1 base at J, with 8 bases between the two ends. CDR1 is DFQATT and CDR2 is SNEGSKA in the germline V gene (reference sequence). The CDR3 loop spans 13 amino acids. In DNA form, the CDR3 reads TGCAGTGCTAGACAGGAGTTCCAAGAGACCCAGTACTTC. This gives the protein CSARQEFQETQYF.

Notes on this clonotype: An end of the junction differs from the germline gene, which may be a read error. The rearrangement joins TRBV7-9 to TRBJ2-1, with D unresolved. This CDR3 region has 11 residues. Germline values: CDR1 SEHNR, CDR2 FQNEAQ (reference sequence). The CDR3 DNA is TGTGCCAAGGAATCGTGGGGTGAGCAGCTCTTC. The encoded protein is CAKESWGEQLF. Complete variable domain (other parts from reference TRBV7-9 and TRBJ2-1): DTGVSQNPRHKITKRGQNVTFRCDPISEHNRLYWYRQTLGQGPEFLTYFQNEAQLEKSRLLSDRFSAERPKGSFSTLEIQRTEQGDSAMYLCAKESWGEQLFGPGTRLTVL.